Listed below are T cell receptor beta chains from one sample, sequenced in a study of identical twins. TCRdb processed the 5' RACE reads anew with MiXCR; each CDR3 protein has one entry. The sample holds around 960,000 distinct CDR3 sequences; approximately 13% are singletons and the top ten take around 1.5%. The sample was also linked to a second study, of yellow fever vaccine responses in identical twins.

Material for sequencing was PBMCs. The receptor source for this set is a woman aged 18-30 years in good health. CDR3s include the opening cysteine and the closing phenylalanine or tryptophan. Fields, in order: CDR3 protein, CDR3 DNA, J gene, clone size, V gene, D gene. D genes are given only for firm matches. Clone size is given for some rows only: seen once, a few or many times, or a class if the clone is expanded.

CDR3aa: CASSQGTGIFGNTIYF; CDR3nt: TGCGCCAGCAGCCAAGGGACAGGGATTTTCGGAAACACCATATATTTT; j_gene: TRBJ1-3; abundance: many; v_gene: TRBV4-1; d_gene: TRBD1
CDR3aa: CASSQVAVNYNEQFF; CDR3nt: TGCGCCAGCAGCCAAGTCGCGGTCAATTACAATGAGCAGTTCTTC; j_gene: TRBJ2-1; abundance: NA; v_gene: TRBV4-1; d_gene: NA
CDR3aa: CASTPGGRRNEQFF; CDR3nt: TGTGCCAGCACCCCGGGGGGCAGGCGAAATGAGCAGTTCTTC; j_gene: TRBJ2-1; abundance: few; v_gene: TRBV12-3/TRBV12-4; d_gene: NA
CDR3aa: CASSLGQKVRVSPLHF; CDR3nt: TGTGCCAGCAGCTTGGGACAGAAGGTCCGGGTTTCACCCCTCCACTTT; j_gene: TRBJ1-6; abundance: NA; v_gene: TRBV5-6; d_gene: NA
CDR3aa: CASSYAGTDNEQFF; CDR3nt: TGTGCCAGCAGTTACGCCGGGACAGACAATGAGCAGTTCTTC; j_gene: TRBJ2-1; abundance: NA; v_gene: TRBV6-5; d_gene: TRBD1
CDR3aa: CASRPDRASNTGELFF; CDR3nt: TGTGCCAGCAGACCGGACAGGGCCTCGAACACCGGGGAGCTGTTTTTT; j_gene: TRBJ2-2; abundance: many; v_gene: TRBV7-9; d_gene: TRBD1
CDR3aa: CASSSALEDTQYF; CDR3nt: TGCGCCAGCAGCTCCGCCTTGGAAGATACGCAGTATTTT; j_gene: TRBJ2-3; abundance: NA; v_gene: TRBV5-1; d_gene: NA
CDR3aa: CASGGTGNTEAFF; CDR3nt: TGTGCCAGCGGCGGGACGGGGAACACTGAAGCTTTCTTT; j_gene: TRBJ1-1; abundance: NA; v_gene: TRBV25-1; d_gene: NA
CDR3aa: CASSRFRDAKTQYF; CDR3nt: TGTGCCAGCAGTCGATTCCGGGACGCGAAGACCCAGTACTTC; j_gene: TRBJ2-5; abundance: NA; v_gene: TRBV28; d_gene: NA
CDR3aa: CASGGGQGAKNIQYF; CDR3nt: TGTGCCAGCGGTGGGGGTCAGGGGGCCAAAAACATTCAGTACTTC; j_gene: TRBJ2-4; abundance: many; v_gene: TRBV12-3/TRBV12-4; d_gene: NA
CDR3aa: CSVPTGVTDTQYF; CDR3nt: TGCAGCGTTCCCACAGGGGTCACAGATACGCAGTATTTT; j_gene: TRBJ2-3; abundance: many; v_gene: TRBV29-1; d_gene: TRBD1
CDR3aa: CASSLEATTDTQYF; CDR3nt: TGTGCCAGCAGTTTAGAGGCCACCACAGATACGCAGTATTTT; j_gene: TRBJ2-3; abundance: few; v_gene: TRBV12-3/TRBV12-4; d_gene: NA
CDR3aa: CASSLVSANTGELFF; CDR3nt: TGTGCCAGCAGCTTAGTTTCAGCGAACACCGGGGAGCTGTTTTTT; j_gene: TRBJ2-2; abundance: few; v_gene: TRBV7-2; d_gene: NA
CDR3aa: CSAEDARGTGANVLTF; CDR3nt: TGCAGTGCCGAAGACGCCCGGGGGACTGGGGCCAACGTCCTGACTTTC; j_gene: TRBJ2-6; abundance: NA; v_gene: TRBV20-1; d_gene: NA
CDR3aa: CASGPPGHAGELFF; CDR3nt: TGTGCCAGCGGACCCCCGGGCCATGCCGGGGAGCTGTTTTTT; j_gene: TRBJ2-2; abundance: NA; v_gene: TRBV2; d_gene: NA
CDR3aa: CASSLLQGEHKETQYF; CDR3nt: TGCGCCAGCAGCTTGCTACAGGGGGAGCACAAGGAGACCCAGTACTTC; j_gene: TRBJ2-5; abundance: many; v_gene: TRBV5-1; d_gene: TRBD1
CDR3aa: CSVSPYRTDTQYF; CDR3nt: TGCAGCGTTTCGCCGTACCGTACAGATACGCAGTATTTT; j_gene: TRBJ2-3; abundance: NA; v_gene: TRBV29-1; d_gene: NA
CDR3aa: CSVETPGGTEAFF; CDR3nt: TGCAGCGTCGAGACCCCCGGAGGCACTGAAGCTTTCTTT; j_gene: TRBJ1-1; abundance: NA; v_gene: TRBV29-1; d_gene: NA
CDR3aa: CASSQRRLSQNTGELFF; CDR3nt: TGTGCCAGCAGCCAAAGACGGTTATCGCAGAACACCGGGGAGCTGTTTTTT; j_gene: TRBJ2-2; abundance: many; v_gene: TRBV14; d_gene: NA
CDR3aa: CASSQVGTNNEQFF; CDR3nt: TGTGCCAGCAGCCAAGTGGGGACAAACAATGAGCAGTTCTTC; j_gene: TRBJ2-1; abundance: NA; v_gene: TRBV3-1; d_gene: NA
CDR3aa: CASSQPGLAGLNTGELFF; CDR3nt: TGTGCCAGCAGCCAACCGGGACTAGCGGGACTTAACACCGGGGAGCTGTTTTTT; j_gene: TRBJ2-2; abundance: NA; v_gene: TRBV3-1; d_gene: TRBD2
CDR3aa: CASSMTSGGAVYNEQFF; CDR3nt: TGCGCCAGCAGCATGACTAGCGGGGGGGCCGTCTACAATGAGCAGTTCTTC; j_gene: TRBJ2-1; abundance: NA; v_gene: TRBV5-1; d_gene: TRBD2
CDR3aa: CASSFEGGIYNEQFF; CDR3nt: TGTGCCAGCAGTTTTGAGGGAGGGATCTACAATGAGCAGTTCTTC; j_gene: TRBJ2-1; abundance: few; v_gene: TRBV12-3/TRBV12-4; d_gene: TRBD2
CDR3aa: CATSGAWTTGELFF; CDR3nt: TGTGCCACCAGTGGGGCATGGACCACCGGGGAGCTGTTTTTT; j_gene: TRBJ2-2; abundance: once; v_gene: TRBV24-1; d_gene: NA
CDR3aa: CATRDRSTDTQYF; CDR3nt: TGTGCCACCCGGGACAGGAGCACAGATACGCAGTATTTT; j_gene: TRBJ2-3; abundance: NA; v_gene: TRBV6-1; d_gene: TRBD1
CDR3aa: CASSLASGGRMNTEAFF; CDR3nt: TGTGCCAGCAGCTTAGCGTCGGGGGGCCGTATGAACACTGAAGCTTTCTTT; j_gene: TRBJ1-1; abundance: NA; v_gene: TRBV7-9; d_gene: NA
CDR3aa: CATSLGGTNTGELFF; CDR3nt: TGTGCCACCAGTCTCGGCGGTACGAACACCGGGGAGCTGTTTTTT; j_gene: TRBJ2-2; abundance: few; v_gene: TRBV24-1; d_gene: NA
CDR3aa: CASSLRGLAGVRPYNEQFF; CDR3nt: TGTGCCAGCAGCCTCCGGGGACTAGCGGGAGTGCGGCCCTACAATGAGCAGTTCTTC; j_gene: TRBJ2-1; abundance: NA; v_gene: TRBV6-1; d_gene: TRBD2
CDR3aa: CASSPGGASNQPQHF; CDR3nt: TGTGCCAGCAGTCCGGGGGGCGCCAGCAATCAGCCCCAGCATTTT; j_gene: TRBJ1-5; abundance: NA; v_gene: TRBV27; d_gene: NA
CDR3aa: CASGGSGTSSYEQYF; CDR3nt: TGTGCTAGTGGTGGAAGCGGGACATCCTCCTACGAGCAGTACTTC; j_gene: TRBJ2-7; abundance: NA; v_gene: TRBV12-5; d_gene: NA
CDR3aa: CASSHGESSGGGTQETQYF; CDR3nt: TGTGCCAGCAGCCACGGAGAGTCTAGCGGGGGAGGCACACAAGAGACCCAGTACTTC; j_gene: TRBJ2-5; abundance: NA; v_gene: TRBV3-1; d_gene: TRBD2
CDR3aa: CSANTDSIPTDTQYF; CDR3nt: TGCAGTGCCAATACGGACAGTATTCCCACAGATACGCAGTATTTT; j_gene: TRBJ2-3; abundance: few; v_gene: TRBV20-1; d_gene: NA
CDR3aa: CASSSILAGADIQYF; CDR3nt: TGTGCCAGCAGCTCTATACTAGCGGGAGCAGACATTCAGTACTTC; j_gene: TRBJ2-4; abundance: NA; v_gene: TRBV7-2; d_gene: TRBD2
CDR3aa: CSVRMTHEQFF; CDR3nt: TGCAGCGTTAGGATGACTCATGAGCAGTTCTTC; j_gene: TRBJ2-1; abundance: NA; v_gene: TRBV29-1; d_gene: NA
CDR3aa: CASSLGVTGYDEQFF; CDR3nt: TGTGCCAGCAGCTTAGGTGTGACAGGGTACGATGAGCAGTTCTTC; j_gene: TRBJ2-1; abundance: NA; v_gene: TRBV11-2; d_gene: TRBD1
CDR3aa: CASSLGAVQETQYF; CDR3nt: TGCGCCAGCAGCTTGGGTGCAGTGCAAGAGACCCAGTACTTC; j_gene: TRBJ2-5; abundance: many; v_gene: TRBV5-1; d_gene: NA
CDR3aa: CASSRLSPGTSGRLSSTDTQYF; CDR3nt: TGTGCCAGCAGCCGCCTAAGCCCCGGGACTAGCGGCAGACTATCTAGCACAGATACGCAGTATTTT; j_gene: TRBJ2-3; abundance: NA; v_gene: TRBV4-2; d_gene: TRBD2
CDR3aa: CAISAQGADNYGYTF; CDR3nt: TGTGCCATCAGTGCCCAGGGGGCAGATAACTATGGCTACACCTTC; j_gene: TRBJ1-2; abundance: few; v_gene: TRBV10-3; d_gene: TRBD1
CDR3aa: CASNAGTADQPQHF; CDR3nt: TGTGCCAGCAACGCCGGGACAGCAGATCAGCCCCAGCATTTT; j_gene: TRBJ1-5; abundance: NA; v_gene: TRBV12-3/TRBV12-4; d_gene: TRBD1
CDR3aa: CSVLRGNTGELFF; CDR3nt: TGCAGCGTTTTGAGGGGGAACACCGGGGAGCTGTTTTTT; j_gene: TRBJ2-2; abundance: many; v_gene: TRBV29-1; d_gene: NA
CDR3aa: CASSPPAGTEAFF; CDR3nt: TGTGCCAGCTCACCACCGGCGGGCACTGAAGCTTTCTTT; j_gene: TRBJ1-1; abundance: NA; v_gene: TRBV18; d_gene: NA
CDR3aa: CASSPNLLPGGQETQYF; CDR3nt: TGTGCCAGCTCACCAAACCTTCTGCCTGGGGGGCAAGAGACCCAGTACTTC; j_gene: TRBJ2-5; abundance: NA; v_gene: TRBV18; d_gene: NA
CDR3aa: CASSSRWGTSYEQYF; CDR3nt: TGTGCCAGCAGCTCACGGTGGGGGACCTCCTACGAGCAGTACTTC; j_gene: TRBJ2-7; abundance: few; v_gene: TRBV5-4; d_gene: NA
CDR3aa: CASSPRRHSSTDTQYF; CDR3nt: TGCGCCAGCAGCCCCAGGCGTCATAGTAGCACAGATACGCAGTATTTT; j_gene: TRBJ2-3; abundance: NA; v_gene: TRBV5-1; d_gene: NA
CDR3aa: CASGGGGPPDTQYF; CDR3nt: TGCGCCAGCGGTGGCGGGGGGCCACCAGATACGCAGTATTTT; j_gene: TRBJ2-3; abundance: few; v_gene: TRBV5-1; d_gene: TRBD2
CDR3aa: CASSPLTSPAHNEQFF; CDR3nt: TGTGCCAGCAGCCCACTGACTAGCCCGGCACACAATGAGCAGTTCTTC; j_gene: TRBJ2-1; abundance: many; v_gene: TRBV12-3/TRBV12-4; d_gene: TRBD2
CDR3aa: CASSLKGELFF; CDR3nt: TGTGCCAGCAGCTTAAAGGGGGAGCTGTTTTTT; j_gene: TRBJ2-2; abundance: few; v_gene: TRBV11-3; d_gene: NA
CDR3aa: CASSQRRRPSSQPQHF; CDR3nt: TGTGCCAGCAGTCAAAGACGGCGCCCGAGTAGTCAGCCCCAGCATTTT; j_gene: TRBJ1-5; abundance: few; v_gene: TRBV28; d_gene: NA
CDR3aa: CASSQDFEGLAGVIGELFF; CDR3nt: TGCGCCAGCAGCCAAGATTTTGAGGGACTAGCGGGAGTGATCGGGGAGCTGTTTTTT; j_gene: TRBJ2-2; abundance: NA; v_gene: TRBV4-1; d_gene: TRBD2
CDR3aa: CASASTPSGSSYEQYF; CDR3nt: TGTGCCAGCGCTTCAACTCCTAGCGGGAGCTCCTACGAGCAGTACTTC; j_gene: TRBJ2-7; abundance: NA; v_gene: TRBV7-2; d_gene: TRBD2
CDR3aa: CASTTGLRGSTDTQYF; CDR3nt: TGTGCCAGCACCACGGGGTTACGGGGAAGCACAGATACGCAGTATTTT; j_gene: TRBJ2-3; abundance: many; v_gene: TRBV6-1; d_gene: NA
CDR3aa: CSAGENSNQPQHF; CDR3nt: TGCAGTGCTGGAGAGAATAGCAATCAGCCCCAGCATTTT; j_gene: TRBJ1-5; abundance: NA; v_gene: TRBV20-1; d_gene: NA
CDR3aa: CASSLDLGAEAFF; CDR3nt: TGCGCCAGCAGCTTGGATTTGGGGGCTGAAGCTTTCTTT; j_gene: TRBJ1-1; abundance: NA; v_gene: TRBV5-1; d_gene: NA
CDR3aa: CASSQDLGRETQYF; CDR3nt: TGTGCCAGCAGCCAAGATCTAGGGCGAGAGACCCAGTACTTC; j_gene: TRBJ2-5; abundance: many; v_gene: TRBV3-1; d_gene: NA
CDR3aa: CASSYSGRGPYNEQFF; CDR3nt: TGTGCCAGCAGTTACTCCGGCAGGGGACCCTACAATGAGCAGTTCTTC; j_gene: TRBJ2-1; abundance: few; v_gene: TRBV6-5; d_gene: NA
CDR3aa: CAISSGLRSTMDYNEQFF; CDR3nt: TGTGCCATCAGTTCAGGTTTACGGTCAACCATGGACTACAATGAGCAGTTCTTC; j_gene: TRBJ2-1; abundance: NA; v_gene: TRBV10-3; d_gene: NA
CDR3aa: CSTNRGSNTEAFF; CDR3nt: TGCAGTACCAACAGGGGCTCTAACACTGAAGCTTTCTTT; j_gene: TRBJ1-1; abundance: NA; v_gene: TRBV20-1; d_gene: TRBD1
CDR3aa: CSAIGVLNTGELFF; CDR3nt: TGCAGTGCCATTGGGGTTCTGAACACCGGGGAGCTGTTTTTT; j_gene: TRBJ2-2; abundance: NA; v_gene: TRBV20-1; d_gene: NA
CDR3aa: CASSQEQVWSPLHF; CDR3nt: TGTGCCAGCAGCCAAGAACAGGTGTGGTCACCCCTCCACTTT; j_gene: TRBJ1-6; abundance: few; v_gene: TRBV3-1; d_gene: NA